Listed here is a single T cell receptor beta chain. This entry comes from a study of blood T cell repertoires in COVID-19. V lost 1 base and J lost 0, with 7 bases in between. This CDR3 comprises 16 residues. Germline V lookup: CDR1 KGHSY, CDR2 FQNENV. TCRdb's copy holds only in-frame clones and misses some; the assay was immunoSEQ multiplex PCR. The data show some 180,000 clones, 75% to 90% seen once. This sequence originates from an older woman with acute or convalescent COVID-19. The sequenced material came from peripheral blood. The chain joins TRBV16 to TRBJ1-6; D not certain. CDR3 residues: CASSQFGSSYNSPLHF. The CDR3 DNA reads as TGTGCCAGCAGCCAATTCGGGAGCTCCTATAATTCACCCCTCCACTTT.